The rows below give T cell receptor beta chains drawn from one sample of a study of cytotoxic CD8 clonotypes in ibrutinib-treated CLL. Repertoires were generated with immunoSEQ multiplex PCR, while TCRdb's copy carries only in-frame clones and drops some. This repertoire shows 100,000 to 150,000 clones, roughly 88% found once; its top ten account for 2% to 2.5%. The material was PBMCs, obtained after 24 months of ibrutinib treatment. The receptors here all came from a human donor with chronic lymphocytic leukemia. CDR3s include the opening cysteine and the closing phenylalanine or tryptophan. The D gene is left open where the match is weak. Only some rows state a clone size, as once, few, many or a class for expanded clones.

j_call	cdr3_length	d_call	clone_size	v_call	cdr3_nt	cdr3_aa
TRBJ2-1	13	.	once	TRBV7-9	TGTGCCAGCAGCTTAGAGGGAAATAATGAGCAGTTCTTC	CASSLEGNNEQFF
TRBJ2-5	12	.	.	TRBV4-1	TGCGCCAGCAGCCCAAACCAAGAGACCCAGTACTTC	CASSPNQETQYF
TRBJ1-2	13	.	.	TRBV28	TGTGCCAGCAGCACTGGGGGAGGGTATGGCTACACCTTC	CASSTGGGYGYTF
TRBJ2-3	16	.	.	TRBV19	TGTGCCAGTAGCCCCGCGGGGACCGTCGGCACAGATACGCAGTATTTT	CASSPAGTVGTDTQYF
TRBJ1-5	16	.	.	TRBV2	TGTGCCAGCAGTGAATGGGGCAGGGCAGGGGCTCAGCCCCAGCATTTT	CASSEWGRAGAQPQHF
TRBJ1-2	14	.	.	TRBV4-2	TGTGCCAGCAGCCAACAGACAGCTAACTATGGCTACACCTTC	CASSQQTANYGYTF
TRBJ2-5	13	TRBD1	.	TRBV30	TGTGCCTGGGGTCGGGACAGGGAAGAGACCCAGTACTTC	CAWGRDREETQYF
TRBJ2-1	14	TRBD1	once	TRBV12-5	TGTGCTAGTGCCGGGACAGGGGGGCGGCATGAGCAGTTCTTC	CASAGTGGRHEQFF
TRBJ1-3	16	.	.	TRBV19	TGTGCCAGTGTTTATCGGCCGGTGAGCTCTGGAAACACCATATATTTT	CASVYRPVSSGNTIYF
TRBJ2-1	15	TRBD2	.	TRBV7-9	TGTGCCAGCAGCTTAGGGCCTAGCGGGAGGAATGAGCAGTTCTTC	CASSLGPSGRNEQFF
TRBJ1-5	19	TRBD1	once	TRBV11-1	TGTGCCGTCCCAGTGGACAGGGGGCGCCTGGGTATATTTGGTCAGCCCCAGCATTTT	CAVPVDRGRLGIFGQPQHF
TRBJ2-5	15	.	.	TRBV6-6	TGTGCCAGCAGTTACGCGGGACAGTCTCAAGAGACCCAGTACTTC	CASSYAGQSQETQYF
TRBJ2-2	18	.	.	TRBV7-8	TGTGCCAGCAGCTTAGCGAGACGGGGGCAGCGGGTCACCGGGGAGCTGTTTTTT	CASSLARRGQRVTGELFF
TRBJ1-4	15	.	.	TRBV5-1	TGCGCCAGCACCGCCCGGGGGACCACTAATGAAAAACTGTTTTTT	CASTARGTTNEKLFF
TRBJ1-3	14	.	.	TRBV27	TGTGCCAGCAAGAATACAGGGATCGGAAACACCATATATTTT	CASKNTGIGNTIYF
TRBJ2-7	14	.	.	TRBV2	TGTGCCAGCAGCCAAGGGGTAAGGGAGGCCGAGCAGTACTTC	CASSQGVREAEQYF
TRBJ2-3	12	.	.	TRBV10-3	TGTGCCACCGCCGAGGCCACAGATACGCAGTATTTT	CATAEATDTQYF
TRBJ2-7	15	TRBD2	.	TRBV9	TGTGCCAGCAGTGTTACTAGCGGGGGGTCCTACGAGCAGTACTTC	CASSVTSGGSYEQYF
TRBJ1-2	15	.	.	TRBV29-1	TGCAGCGCTATAGACTCCCAGCGATCTAACTATGGCTACACCTTC	CSAIDSQRSNYGYTF
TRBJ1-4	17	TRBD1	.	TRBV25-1	TGTGCCAGCAGCGACTCCAATTCAGGGGGGCCTAATGAAAAACTGTTTTTT	CASSDSNSGGPNEKLFF
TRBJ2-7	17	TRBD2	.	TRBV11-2	TGTGCCAGCAGCTTAGCCAACGGAATAACTAGCGCCTACGAGCAGTACTTC	CASSLANGITSAYEQYF
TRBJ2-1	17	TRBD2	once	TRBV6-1	TGTGCCAGCAGAGAATGGCCCGGACTAGCGGGGAACAATGAGCAGTTCTTC	CASREWPGLAGNNEQFF
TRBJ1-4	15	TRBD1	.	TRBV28	TGTGCCAGCAGTCCCACGGGACAGGGGAATGGAAAACTGTTTTTT	CASSPTGQGNGKLFF
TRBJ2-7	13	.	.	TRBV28	TGTGCCAGCCGGGGGGCAGGGACCTACGAGCAGTACTTC	CASRGAGTYEQYF
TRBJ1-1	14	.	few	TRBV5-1	TGCGCCAGCAGCTGGAGCCGACGGGACACTGAAGCTTTCTTT	CASSWSRRDTEAFF
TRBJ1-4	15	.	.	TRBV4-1	TGCGCCAGCAGCCATGGGTGGGGGGCTGGCGAAAAACTGTTTTTT	CASSHGWGAGEKLFF
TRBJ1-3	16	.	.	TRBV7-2	TGTGCCAGCAGCCGCAATGTGGGGGCCTCTGGAAACACCATATATTTT	CASSRNVGASGNTIYF
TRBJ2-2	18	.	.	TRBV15	TGTGCCACCAGCAGAGATTACGGGCAGGGGTTGAACACCGGGGAGCTGTTTTTT	CATSRDYGQGLNTGELFF
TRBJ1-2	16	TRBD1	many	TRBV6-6	TGTGCCAGCAGTCCAACTCTCCCGGGACAGAACTATGGCTACACCTTC	CASSPTLPGQNYGYTF
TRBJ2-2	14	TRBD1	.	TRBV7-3	TGTGCCAGCGGGACAGGGGGTCGCACCGGGGAGCTGTTTTTT	CASGTGGRTGELFF
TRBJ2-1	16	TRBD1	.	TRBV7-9	TGTGCCAGCAGCTCCCCAGGGGGCGATGCATACAATGAGCAGTTCTTC	CASSSPGGDAYNEQFF
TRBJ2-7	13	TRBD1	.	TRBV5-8	TGTGCCAGCAGCCACCGGGACAGTCCGGGGCAGTACTTC	CASSHRDSPGQYF
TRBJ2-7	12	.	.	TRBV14	TGTGCCAGCAGCCACGTAGGGGACGAGCAGTACTTC	CASSHVGDEQYF
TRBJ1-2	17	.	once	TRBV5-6	TGTGCCAGCAGGAAAATTCGTACGACAGGAAGATCCTATGGCTACACCTTC	CASRKIRTTGRSYGYTF
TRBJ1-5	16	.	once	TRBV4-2	TGTGCCAGCAGGGAAACAGGGACCTTTTCTGGTCAGCCCCAGCATTTT	CASRETGTFSGQPQHF
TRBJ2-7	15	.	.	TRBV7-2	TGTGCCAGCAGCCCCTCCCGGACAGCTTCCTACGAGCAGTACTTC	CASSPSRTASYEQYF
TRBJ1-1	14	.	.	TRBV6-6	TGTGCCAGCAGTTACTCGGACCAGGGGAATGAAGCTTTCTTT	CASSYSDQGNEAFF
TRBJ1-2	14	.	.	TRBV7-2	TGTGCCAGCAGCGCCGACGGAAAGACCTATGGCTACACCTTC	CASSADGKTYGYTF
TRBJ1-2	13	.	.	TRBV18	TGTGCCAGCTCACCCGGGACACCTTTGGACTACACCTTC	CASSPGTPLDYTF
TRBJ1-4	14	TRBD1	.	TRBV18	TGTGCCAGCTCACCCGGACAGGGACCCGAAAAACTGTTTTTT	CASSPGQGPEKLFF
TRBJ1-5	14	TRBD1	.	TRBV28	TGTGCCAGCAGTTCCCCGACAGGGGATCAGCCCCAGCATTTT	CASSSPTGDQPQHF
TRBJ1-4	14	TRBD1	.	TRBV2	TGTGCCAGCAGCGACAGGGCCTCTAATGAAAAACTGTTTTTT	CASSDRASNEKLFF
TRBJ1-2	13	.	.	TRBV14	TGTGCCAGCAGCCTAGGGAACATCTATGGCTACACCTTC	CASSLGNIYGYTF